Given below is one T cell receptor (beta chain) in context. This record comes from a study of control samples from healthy donors and cancer patients. J was trimmed by 2 bases and V by 2 bases; bases with no gene match: 2. The V gene's germline CDR1 is MNHEY and CDR2 SMNVEV (reference sequence). This CDR3 is 16 amino acids long. Measured with immunoSEQ multiplex PCR; TCRdb has only the in-frame clones, and not every one. The table includes about 160,000 clones, about 94% detected once. This chain links TRBV27 with TRBJ1-3; 11 nucleotides agree with TRBD1. The TCR originated in a woman in her 40s in good health. The specimen was blood. The CDR3 DNA reads TGTGCCAGCAGTTTAGGGACAGGGGGTCCTGGAAACACCATATATTTT. Its protein is CASSLGTGGPGNTIYF.